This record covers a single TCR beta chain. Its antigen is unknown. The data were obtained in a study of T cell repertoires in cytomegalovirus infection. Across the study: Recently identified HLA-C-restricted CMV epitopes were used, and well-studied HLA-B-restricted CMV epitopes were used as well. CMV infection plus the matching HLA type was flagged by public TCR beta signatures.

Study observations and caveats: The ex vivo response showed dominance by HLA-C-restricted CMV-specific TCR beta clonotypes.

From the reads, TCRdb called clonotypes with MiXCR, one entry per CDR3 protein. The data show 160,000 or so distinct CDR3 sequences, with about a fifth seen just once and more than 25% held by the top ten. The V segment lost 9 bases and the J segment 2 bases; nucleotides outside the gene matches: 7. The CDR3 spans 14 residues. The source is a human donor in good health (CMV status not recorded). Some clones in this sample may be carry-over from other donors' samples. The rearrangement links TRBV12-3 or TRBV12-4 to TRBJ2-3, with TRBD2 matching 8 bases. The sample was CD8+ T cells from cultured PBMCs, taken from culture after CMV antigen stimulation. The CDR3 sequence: CASFTAGATDTQYF. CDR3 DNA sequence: TGTGCCAGTTTTACAGCGGGGGCCACAGATACGCAGTATTTT.